This TCR beta chain was recorded in a study of cytomegalovirus exposure and HLA in healthy donors. In the study overall: Sequencing of some 200 million T cells in an earlier analysis found 120 million or so unique TCR beta sequences. Overall study findings and caveats: Upon later analysis, HLA-associated TCR beta chains proved more clonally expanded than other, equally common chains. A later analysis revealed that TCR association rates differed between HLA loci, peaking at DRB1 and bottoming out at HLA-C.

This clone was recorded a few times. Its antigen is still unknown. Donors consisted of healthy bone marrow donors. The PCR contained 60 Vbeta and 13 Jbeta primers. The protocol was immunoSEQ multiplex PCR, while the TCRdb copy is restricted to in-frame clones and leaves out a portion. The sample records 200,000 to 250,000 clones, about 80% being singletons. The ends were cut back, 5 bases at V and 1 base at J, with 10 bases in the middle. Germline loops: CDR1 SGHTA, CDR2 FQGTGA. There are 14 residues in the CDR3. J is TRBJ2-3 and V is TRBV7-3; TRBD2 might be the D (7 bases). Sequencing was performed on PBMCs. The source is an older woman in good health and CMV-seropositive. This CDR3 reads CASSRGGRTDTQYF. CDR3 DNA: TGTGCCAGCAGCCGCGGGGGCCGCACAGATACGCAGTATTTT. Complete variable domain (other parts from reference TRBV7-3 and TRBJ2-3): GAGVSQTPSNKVTEKGKYVELRCDPISGHTALYWYRQSLGQGPEFLIYFQGTGAADDSGLPNDRFFAVRPEGSVSTLKIQRTERGDSAVYLCASSRGGRTDTQYFGPGTRLTVL.